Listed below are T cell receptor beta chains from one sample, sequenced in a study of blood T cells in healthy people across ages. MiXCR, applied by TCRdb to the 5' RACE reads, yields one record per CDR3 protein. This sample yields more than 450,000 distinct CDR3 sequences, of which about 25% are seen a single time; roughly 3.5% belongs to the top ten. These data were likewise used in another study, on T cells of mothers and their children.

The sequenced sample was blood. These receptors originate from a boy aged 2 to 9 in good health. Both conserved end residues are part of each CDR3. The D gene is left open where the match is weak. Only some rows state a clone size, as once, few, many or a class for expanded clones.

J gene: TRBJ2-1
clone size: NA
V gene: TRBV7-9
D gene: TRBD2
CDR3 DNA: TGTGCCAGCAGTTGGACTAGCGGGGGGAACAATGAGCAGTTCTTC
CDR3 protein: CASSWTSGGNNEQFF

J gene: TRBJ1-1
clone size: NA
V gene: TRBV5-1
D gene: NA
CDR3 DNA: TGCGCCAGCAGCTTGGCCGCGCATATCATGAACACTGACGCTTTCTTT
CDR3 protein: CASSLAAHIMNTDAFF

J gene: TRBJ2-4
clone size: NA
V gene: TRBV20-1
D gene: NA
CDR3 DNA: TGCAGTGCCCCCGCAATTCCAATAGCCAAAAACATTCAGTACTTC
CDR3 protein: CSAPAIPIAKNIQYF

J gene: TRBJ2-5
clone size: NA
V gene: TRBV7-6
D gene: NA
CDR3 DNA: TGTGCCAGCAGCTTAGAGCAGCGGAACTTCCAAGAGACCCAGTACTTC
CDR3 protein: CASSLEQRNFQETQYF

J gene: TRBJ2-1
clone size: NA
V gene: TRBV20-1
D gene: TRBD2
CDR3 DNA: TGCAGTGCGGGGACTACGGAAGTTAATGAGCAGTTCTTC
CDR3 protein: CSAGTTEVNEQFF

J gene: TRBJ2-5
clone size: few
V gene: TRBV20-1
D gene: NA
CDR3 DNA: TGCAGTGCTCCCTGGGTCGGGGAGACCCAGTACTTC
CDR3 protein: CSAPWVGETQYF

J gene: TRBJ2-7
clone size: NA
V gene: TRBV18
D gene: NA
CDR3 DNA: TGTGCCAGCTCACCAACAACGGGCGAGCAGTACTTC
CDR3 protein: CASSPTTGEQYF

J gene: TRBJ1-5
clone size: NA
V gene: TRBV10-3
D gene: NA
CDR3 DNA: TGTGCCATCAGTGCAGGGCCAAATCAGCCCCAGCATTTT
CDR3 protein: CAISAGPNQPQHF

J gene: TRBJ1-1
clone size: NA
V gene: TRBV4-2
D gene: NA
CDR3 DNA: TGTGCCAGCAGCCGACCGGACTTCGAAGCTTTCTTT
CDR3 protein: CASSRPDFEAFF

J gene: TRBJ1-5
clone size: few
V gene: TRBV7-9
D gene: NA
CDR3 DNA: TGTGCCAGCAGCTTAGCCCCCCAGGGGTGGGATCAGCCCCAGCATTTT
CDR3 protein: CASSLAPQGWDQPQHF

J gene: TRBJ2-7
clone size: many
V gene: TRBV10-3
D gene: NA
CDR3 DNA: TGTGCCACCCGGGACGGTCCCTCCTACGAGCAGTACTTC
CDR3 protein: CATRDGPSYEQYF

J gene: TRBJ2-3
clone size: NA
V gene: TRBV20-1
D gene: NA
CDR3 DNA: TGCAGTGCTAGAGTACAGAGCACAGATACGCAGTATTTT
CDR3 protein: CSARVQSTDTQYF

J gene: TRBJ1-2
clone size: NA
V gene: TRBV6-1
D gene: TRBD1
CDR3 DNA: TGTGCCAGCAGTGGATCGGACAGGGGATATGGCTACACCTTC
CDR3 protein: CASSGSDRGYGYTF

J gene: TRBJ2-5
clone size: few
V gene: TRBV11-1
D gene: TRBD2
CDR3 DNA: TGTGCCAGCAGCACTAGCGGGGGGTCCCAAGAGACCCAGTACTTC
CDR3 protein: CASSTSGGSQETQYF

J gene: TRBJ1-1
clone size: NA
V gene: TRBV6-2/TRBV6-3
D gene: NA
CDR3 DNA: TGTGCCAGCTTCGAGAACATGAACACTGAAGCTTTCTTT
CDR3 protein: CASFENMNTEAFF

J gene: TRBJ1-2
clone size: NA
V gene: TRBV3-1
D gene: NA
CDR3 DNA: TGTGCCAGCAGCCAGCAGGGTGGCTACACCTTC
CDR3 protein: CASSQQGGYTF

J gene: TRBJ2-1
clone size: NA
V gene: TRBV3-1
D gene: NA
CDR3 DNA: TGTGCCAGCAGGCGGACCGGGACTTACAACTATGAGCAGTTCTTC
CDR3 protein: CASRRTGTYNYEQFF

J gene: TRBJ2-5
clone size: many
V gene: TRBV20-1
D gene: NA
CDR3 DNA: TGCAGTGCTAGAGATAGGGTCAGAATCCAAGAGACCCAGTACTTC
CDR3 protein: CSARDRVRIQETQYF

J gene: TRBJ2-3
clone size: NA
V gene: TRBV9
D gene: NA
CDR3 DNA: TGTGCCAGCAGCGCCTCTAGTCGCTCAGATACGCAGTATTTT
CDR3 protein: CASSASSRSDTQYF

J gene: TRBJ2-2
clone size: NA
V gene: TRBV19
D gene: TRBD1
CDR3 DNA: TGTGCCAGTGAGGACAGGGATGGCACCGGGGAGCTGTTTTTT
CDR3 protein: CASEDRDGTGELFF

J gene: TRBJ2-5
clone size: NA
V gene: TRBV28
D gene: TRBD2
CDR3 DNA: TGTGCCAGCAGTTTACAGGGACTAGGGGTCTCCCAAGAGACCCAGTACTTC
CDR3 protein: CASSLQGLGVSQETQYF

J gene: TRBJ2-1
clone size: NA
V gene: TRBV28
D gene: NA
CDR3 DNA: TGTGCCAGCAGTCCCCGACAGGTATCTTACAATGAGCAGTTCTTC
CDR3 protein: CASSPRQVSYNEQFF

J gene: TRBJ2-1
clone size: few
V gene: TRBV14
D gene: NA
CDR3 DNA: TGTGCCAGCAGCCAAGATTTGAATGAGCAGTTCTTC
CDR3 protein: CASSQDLNEQFF

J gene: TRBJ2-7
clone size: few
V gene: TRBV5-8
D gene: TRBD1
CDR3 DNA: TGTGCCAGCAGCTGGTCCGGGACAGTCTACGAGCAGTACTTC
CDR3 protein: CASSWSGTVYEQYF

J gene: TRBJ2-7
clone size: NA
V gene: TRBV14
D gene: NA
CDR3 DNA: TGTGCCAGCAGCCCCGGGCCCCGCGTGGCCTACGAGCAGTACTTC
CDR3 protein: CASSPGPRVAYEQYF

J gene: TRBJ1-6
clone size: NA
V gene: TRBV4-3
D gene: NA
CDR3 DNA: TGCGCCAGCAGCCAAGTAAATGCGAGGGTAGCTAATTCACCCCTCCACTTT
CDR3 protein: CASSQVNARVANSPLHF

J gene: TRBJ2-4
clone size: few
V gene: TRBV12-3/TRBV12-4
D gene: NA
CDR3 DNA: TGTGCCAGCAGTTTGCCCCCGTTCAAGGGAAGAAACATTCAGTACTTC
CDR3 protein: CASSLPPFKGRNIQYF

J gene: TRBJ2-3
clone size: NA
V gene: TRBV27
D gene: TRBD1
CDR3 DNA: TGTGCCAGCAGTCCGCACAGGGGATTGGGCACAGATACGCAGTATTTT
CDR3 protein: CASSPHRGLGTDTQYF

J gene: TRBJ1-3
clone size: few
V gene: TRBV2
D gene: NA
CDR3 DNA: TGTGCCAGCAGGAGGACGGACTCTGGAAACACCATATATTTT
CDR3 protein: CASRRTDSGNTIYF

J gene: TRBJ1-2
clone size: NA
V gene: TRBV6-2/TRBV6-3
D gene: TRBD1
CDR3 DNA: TGTGCCAGCAGTGCGACCGGGACAGGGAACTATGGCTACACCTTC
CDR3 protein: CASSATGTGNYGYTF

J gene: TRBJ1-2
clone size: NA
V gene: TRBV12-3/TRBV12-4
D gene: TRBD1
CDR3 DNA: TGTGCCAGCAGTTTAGGTACAGGGGGAGTCTATGGCTACACCTTC
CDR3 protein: CASSLGTGGVYGYTF

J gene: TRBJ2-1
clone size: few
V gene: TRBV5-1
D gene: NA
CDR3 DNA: TGCGCCAGCAGCTTGAGAATACAGGGATCGGGCAATGAGCAGTTCTTC
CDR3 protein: CASSLRIQGSGNEQFF